A single sample gave rise to the 20 T cell receptor beta chains below, sequenced in a study of response to subunit inactivated influenza vaccine. TCRdb fed the RT-PCR reads into MiXCR, producing one record per CDR3 protein. The sample has about 570,000 distinct CDR3 sequences, around 10% seen once. This sample also appeared in a second study, on T cells expressing NK-cell markers. That paper adds: Making the TCR beta cDNA relied on 5'RACE template switching with UMIs.

Sample: PBMCs from blood, taken on the day of vaccination. These receptors were taken from a man in his fifties who received an inactivated influenza vaccine.

This clonotype was detected a few times. The chain employs TRBV28 and TRBJ2-7, with D hard to call. V was pared by 9 bases and J by 6 bases, with 15 bases between. CDR1 is MDHEN, CDR2 SYDVKM, per germline. CDR3 size: 12 residues. Written as DNA, the CDR3 is TGTGCCAGTACGGTCTGGGGATCCGAGCAGTACTTC. This encodes CASTVWGSEQYF.

The chain is built from TRBV20-1 and TRBJ2-7, with a possible D match to TRBD2 (5 bases). CDR1 is DFQATT, CDR2 SNEGSKA, per germline (reference sequence). V dropped 2 bases and J dropped 5 bases, with 19 bases sitting between them. CDR3 length equals 15 residues. The CDR3 loop reads CSARSRAGPLDEQYF. In DNA, the CDR3 is TGCAGTGCTAGATCACGGGCGGGTCCCCTTGACGAGCAGTACTTC.

The V gene is TRBV12-3 or TRBV12-4, the J gene TRBJ2-3; no clear D gene. Trimming pared 5 bases from V and 3 bases from J, leaving 12 bases between. There are 14 residues in the CDR3. The CDR3 DNA reads as TGTGCCAGCAGTGCCCCTTCTTGGACAGATACGCAGTATTTT. This codes for CASSAPSWTDTQYF.

This clonotype was found many times. This chain joins TRBV29-1 and TRBJ2-2, with TRBD1 matching 8 bases. Germline CDR1 is SQVTM and CDR2 is ANQGSEA. This CDR3 is 12 amino acids long. The V segment lost 7 bases and the J segment 4 bases; nucleotides outside the gene matches: 2. For the CDR3, the DNA is TGCAGCGCTGGACAGGGCACCGGGGAGCTGTTTTTT. It codes for CSAGQGTGELFF.

This clonotype was picked up a small number of times. The CDR3: CASSQEGSGPYTDTQYF. As DNA, the CDR3 is TGTGCCAGCAGCCAAGAGGGTAGCGGACCATACACAGATACGCAGTATTTT. The chain carries TRBV14 and TRBJ2-3; weak D call: TRBD2 (6 bases). The CDR3 length is 17 residues. The germline gives CDR1 SGHDN, CDR2 FVKESK. V shed 0 bases and J shed 2 bases, with 15 bases lying between them. The variable domain in full, with the rest retrieved from reference TRBV14 and TRBJ2-3, is EAGVTQFPSHSVIEKGQTVTLRCDPISGHDNLYWYRRVMGKEIKFLLHFVKESKQDESGMPNNRFLAERTGGTYSTLKVQPAELEDSGVYFCASSQEGSGPYTDTQYFGPGTRLTVL.

The sample holds a few counts of this clonotype. The V gene is TRBV27, the J gene TRBJ2-1, with D hard to call. Germline loops: CDR1 MNHEY, CDR2 SMNVEV (reference sequence). This CDR3 is built from 13 residues. With 2 bases removed from V and 8 bases from J, the gap between germline ends came to 10 bases. The chain's CDR3 is CASSLSPGDEQFF. The CDR3 nucleotides read TGTGCCAGCAGTTTAAGCCCTGGGGATGAGCAGTTCTTC.

The chain is built from TRBV10-3 and TRBJ1-1; D might be TRBD1 (5 bases). The V end lost 6 bases, the J end lost 1 base, and 12 bases lay between the germline ends. This CDR3 region has 14 residues. Per germline, CDR1 ENHRY and CDR2 SYGVKD. CDR3 nucleotide sequence: TGTGCCATCAGGAGCCCAGGGAAGAACACTGAAGCTTTCTTT. Its translation is CAIRSPGKNTEAFF.

This clonotype has just a few counts. The rearrangement joins TRBV2 to TRBJ1-2; D unresolved. The CDR3 extends over 14 amino acids. The germline CDR1 and CDR2 sequences are SNHLY and FYNNEI. Trimming took off 8 bases at V and 4 bases at J, with 17 bases between the two ends. CDR3 nucleotides: TGTGCCAGCCTTAGGGAGGTGTCGTCCTATGGCTACACCTTC. Amino acids: CASLREVSSYGYTF.

CDR3 nucleotides: TGTGCCAGCAGTGGACGAGCGGGAGGGCCCACCGGTGAGCAGTTCTTC. This sequence encodes CASSGRAGGPTGEQFF. The rearrangement uses TRBV12-3 or TRBV12-4 and TRBJ2-1; TRBD2 matches 10 bases. This CDR3 has 16 residues. J was trimmed by 9 bases and V by 5 bases; bases with no gene match: 13.

Many counts were recorded for this clonotype. V gene TRBV25-1 combines with J gene TRBJ2-2; a possible D gene is TRBD2 (5 bases). CDR1 and CDR2 from the germline V gene are MGHDK and SYGVNS. There are 15 residues in the CDR3. V shed 9 bases and J shed 0 bases, with 14 bases lying between them. As DNA, the CDR3 is TGTGCCAGAGACGAGGGCGACGCGAACACCGGGGAGCTGTTTTTT. This gives the protein CARDEGDANTGELFF.

This clonotype was seen at least ten times. V usage is TRBV12-3 or TRBV12-4 and J usage is TRBJ2-2; D call uncertain. The ends were cut back, 1 base at V and 6 bases at J, with 6 bases in the middle. CDR3 length equals 13 residues. CDR3 nucleotide sequence: TGTGCCAGCAGTTTAGGCCTCCCCGGGGAGCTGTTTTTT. Its translation is CASSLGLPGELFF.

This chain links TRBV28 with TRBJ1-4; D is possibly TRBD1 (5 bases). Germline CDR1 reads MDHEN; CDR2 reads SYDVKM. V was cut by 6 bases and J by 3 bases, with 17 bases left in between. The CDR3 has 16 amino acids. CDR3 DNA sequence: TGTGCCAGCAGCCTCCAAGGGGAGTTTTCTAATGAAAAACTGTTTTTT. Translating it yields CASSLQGEFSNEKLFF.

This clonotype occurred many times. The chain links TRBV14 to TRBJ2-7; unclear D gene. Germline assignment: CDR1 SGHDN and CDR2 FVKESK. V gave up 0 bases and J gave up 4 bases, with 7 bases separating them. CDR3 size: 13 residues. Here the CDR3 DNA reads TGTGCCAGCAGCCAAGATAACTGGTACGAGCAGTACTTC. It specifies CASSQDNWYEQYF.

In this sample, this clonotype turned up a few times. This chain links TRBV7-6 with TRBJ2-1; 11 bases map to TRBD2. The germline CDR1 and CDR2 sequences are SGHVS and FNYEAQ. J lost 7 bases, V lost 5 bases, and 13 bases had no gene match. The CDR3 covers 17 residues. The DNA of the CDR3 is TGTGCCAGCAGCCCCAGCGTCCTAGCGGGAGGTGTTAATGAGCAGTTCTTC. This encodes CASSPSVLAGGVNEQFF. The full variable domain, rest sourced from reference TRBV7-6 and TRBJ2-1, is GAGVSQSPRYKVTKRGQDVALRCDPISGHVSLYWYRQALGQGPEFLTYFNYEAQQDKSGLPNDRFSAERPEGSISTLTIQRTEQRDSAMYRCASSPSVLAGGVNEQFFGPGTRLTVL.

This clonotype has just a few counts. The chain has TRBV20-1 and TRBJ2-5; D gene uncertain. The germline V and J ends were trimmed by 1 base and 2 bases, with 8 bases remaining between them. Germline values: CDR1 DFQATT, CDR2 SNEGSKA (reference sequence). The CDR3 runs 13 residues. CDR3 sequence (DNA): TGCAGTGCTAGAGTCAAGGGTCAAGAGACCCAGTACTTC. Residues: CSARVKGQETQYF.

This clonotype was observed many times. The chain couples TRBV6-1 to TRBJ2-7; weak D call: TRBD1 (6 bases). The CDR3 runs to 15 residues. Trimming stripped 1 base from V and 3 bases from J, with 13 bases between. Looked up from germline, CDR1 is MNHNS and CDR2 is SASEGT. The CDR3: CASSEEGGYLYEQYF. CDR3 DNA sequence: TGTGCCAGCAGTGAAGAAGGGGGATATCTCTACGAGCAGTACTTC.

This clonotype was seen only a few times. This CDR3 reads CASSTGPPGELFF. As DNA, the CDR3 is TGTGCCAGCAGTACAGGACCGCCCGGGGAGCTGTTTTTT. The J gene is TRBJ2-2, the V gene TRBV6-2 or TRBV6-3; the D gene is possibly TRBD1 (5 bases). Trimming took 5 bases from V and 6 from J, leaving 10 bases between them. CDR1 MNHEY and CDR2 SVGEGT come from the germline V gene. The CDR3 consists of 13 residues.

This clonotype showed up just a few times. The chain joins TRBV18 to TRBJ2-4; no firm D call. This CDR3 has 14 amino acids. Germline V CDR1 and CDR2: KGHSH, LQKENI. Trimming left V 1 base short and J 6 bases short, with 10 bases between. The CDR3 DNA follows: TGTGCCAGCTCACCACAGGCGGATTCAAACATTCAGTACTTC. Translation gives CASSPQADSNIQYF.

The table lists this clonotype with a few counts. The chain uses TRBV20-1 and TRBJ2-3, with 16 bases that match TRBD2. The germline V gene has CDR1 DFQATT and CDR2 SNEGSKA (reference sequence). The CDR3 totals 15 residues. Trimming cost V 6 bases and J 5 bases; bases outside gene matches: 5. The CDR3 reads CSAGTSGRAKDTQYF. As DNA, the CDR3 is TGCAGTGCAGGGACTAGCGGGAGGGCGAAAGATACGCAGTATTTT.

This clonotype was found a few times. The chain uses TRBV15 and TRBJ2-3; 9 bases map to TRBD1. Germline trimming cut 11 bases from V and 4 bases from J; bases unmatched to any gene: 7. From germline, CDR1 is LNHNV and CDR2 YYDKDF (reference sequence). The CDR3 totals 13 residues. In nucleotides, the CDR3 is TGTGCCGTAGGGGACAGGGCCCCAGATACGCAGTATTTT. Its protein product is CAVGDRAPDTQYF.